This T cell receptor (beta chain) is from a study of identical twins. To note about this clonotype: Its antigen is not identified.

TCRdb fed the 5' RACE reads into MiXCR, producing one record per CDR3 protein. The sample yields 1.5 million to 2 million distinct CDR3 sequences, under 35% seen once. Points from the study as a whole: Fewer insertions were carried by abundant cord blood beta clonotypes, but none was seen in memory repertoires.

The germline CDR1 and CDR2 sequences are SGHKS and YYEKEE (reference sequence). Deletions cut 6 bases from V and 4 bases from J, with 14 bases between. This CDR3 comprises 15 residues. The sequence derives from a newborn girl in good health. Material for sequencing was cord blood. The chain uses TRBV5-5 and TRBJ1-6; D is possibly TRBD1 (5 bases). The CDR3 spells CASNGPRGYNSPLHF. DNA of the CDR3: TGTGCCAGCAATGGGCCCCGGGGGTATAATTCACCCCTCCACTTT.